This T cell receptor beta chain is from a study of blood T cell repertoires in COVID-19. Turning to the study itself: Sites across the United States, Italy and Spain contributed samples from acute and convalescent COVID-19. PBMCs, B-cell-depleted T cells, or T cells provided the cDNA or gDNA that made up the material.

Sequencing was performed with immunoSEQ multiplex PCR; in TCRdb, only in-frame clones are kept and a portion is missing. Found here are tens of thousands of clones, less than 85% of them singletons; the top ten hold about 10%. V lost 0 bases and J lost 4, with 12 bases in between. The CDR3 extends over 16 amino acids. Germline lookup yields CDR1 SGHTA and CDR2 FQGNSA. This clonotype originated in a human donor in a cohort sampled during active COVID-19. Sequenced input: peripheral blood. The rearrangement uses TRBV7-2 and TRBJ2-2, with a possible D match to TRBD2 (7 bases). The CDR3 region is CASSLAGGGGTGELFF. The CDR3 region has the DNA TGTGCCAGCAGCTTAGCGGGGGGAGGGGGCACCGGGGAGCTGTTTTTT.